These 4 T cell receptor beta chains were sequenced from one sample in a study of beta chain features in type 1 diabetes. As every portion of the isolated RNA was reverse transcribed, the sequencing read expressed TCRB transcripts. Sequencing used immunoSEQ multiplex PCR; TCRdb keeps in-frame clones, though not all of them. The table lists approximately 170,000 clones, approximately 9% of them singletons. Sample: central memory CD4+ T cells from blood. The receptors derive from a woman aged 18-29 years in good health.

This chain uses TRBV7-9 with TRBJ1-2, with TRBD1 matching 8 bases. The CDR3 extends over 15 amino acids. CDR1 is SEHNR, CDR2 FQNEAQ, per germline (reference sequence). J lost 4 bases, V lost 1 base, and 5 bases had no gene match. The CDR3 DNA sequence: TGTGCCAGCAGCTTAGATTGGGGGACAGGCTATGGCTACACCTTC. This codes for CASSLDWGTGYGYTF.

In its sample, this clone was seen a few times. The rearrangement links TRBV5-6 to TRBJ2-3; D unclear. V was trimmed by 4 bases and J by 2 bases, leaving 20 bases between them. CDR1 is SGHDT, CDR2 YYEEEE, per germline. The CDR3 runs 17 residues. CDR3 amino acids: CASSPGRTKPYTDTQYF. CDR3 nucleotide sequence: TGTGCCAGCAGCCCGGGTCGTACTAAACCATACACAGATACGCAGTATTTT. The full variable domain, with the rest looked up from reference TRBV5-6 and TRBJ2-3, is DAGVTQSPTHLIKTRGQQVTLRCSPKSGHDTVSWYQQALGQGPQFIFQYYEEEERQRGNFPDRFSGHQFPNYSSELNVNALLLGDSALYLCASSPGRTKPYTDTQYFGPGTRLTVL.

The chain carries TRBV5-1 and TRBJ2-3; D gene uncertain. The CDR3 is 13 amino acids. V was pared by 4 bases and J by 1 base, with 7 bases between. The germline gives CDR1 SGHRS, CDR2 YFSETQ. CDR3 nucleotides: TGCGCCAGCAGCAACCAGGGCACAGATACGCAGTATTTT. Translating gives CASSNQGTDTQYF.

J is TRBJ2-1 and V is TRBV18, with D tentatively TRBD2 (6 bases). Trimming cost V 0 bases and J 5 bases, with 11 bases left between them. The CDR3 is 15 residues long. Germline V gene data show CDR1 as KGHSH and CDR2 as LQKENI. The CDR3 sequence is CASSPPSGPNNEQFF. CDR3 sequence (DNA): TGTGCCAGCTCACCACCAAGCGGGCCTAACAATGAGCAGTTCTTC.